The sequence of this T cell receptor beta chain was determined in a study of blood T cell repertoires in COVID-19. The CDR3 totals 12 residues. The germline V and J ends were trimmed by 1 base and 3 bases, with 3 bases remaining between them. Germline V gene sequence: CDR1 SGHAT, CDR2 FQNNGV. Only in-frame clones appear in the TCRdb table, and some are missing; sequencing was by immunoSEQ multiplex PCR. The sample shows 200,000 to 250,000 clones, 85% to 90% of them seen only once. Sequencing was performed on PBMCs or T cells enriched from blood (not recorded which). The TCR sequence derives from a woman in her fifties or sixties in a cohort exposed to, infected with or recovered from COVID-19 (not recorded which). V usage is TRBV11-2 and J usage is TRBJ1-2; D is uncertain. In DNA form, the CDR3 reads TGTGCCAGCAGCTTAGGAGACTATGGCTACACCTTC. Translation: CASSLGDYGYTF.